Included here is one TCR beta chain sequence, with context. The antigen is undetermined. This specimen belongs to a study of regulatory dendritic cells for organ transplantation. Study-wide results and limits: Of resting T cell subsets, memory CD8+ had the most alloreactive clonotypes. Memory CD8+ clonal expansion seemed more limited with regulatory than mature dendritic cells.

Method: immunoSEQ multiplex PCR; TCRdb's copy keeps in-frame clones and lacks some. The table has some 12,000 clones, around three quarters seen once. Between the trimmed V and J ends, which lost 3 bases and 5 bases, there was a span of 7 bases. Germline lookup yields CDR1 SGHKS and CDR2 YYEKEE (reference sequence). The CDR3 runs 12 residues. Sorted T cells were CFSE-labeled and cultured 4 to 5 days with allogeneic regulatory or mature dendritic cells at 1:10. CD4+ or CD8+ T cells were sorted as naive CD45RA+ or memory CD45RO+. The rearrangement links TRBV5-5 to TRBJ2-3, with unresolved D. The origin of this receptor is a human donor in good health. Material for sequencing was naive CD4+ T cells from blood cultured with regulatory dendritic cells. Subset meaning: CD45RA+ naive T cells. The CDR3 region is CASSSLVDTQYF. Here the CDR3 DNA reads TGTGCCAGCAGCTCCCTCGTAGATACGCAGTATTTT.